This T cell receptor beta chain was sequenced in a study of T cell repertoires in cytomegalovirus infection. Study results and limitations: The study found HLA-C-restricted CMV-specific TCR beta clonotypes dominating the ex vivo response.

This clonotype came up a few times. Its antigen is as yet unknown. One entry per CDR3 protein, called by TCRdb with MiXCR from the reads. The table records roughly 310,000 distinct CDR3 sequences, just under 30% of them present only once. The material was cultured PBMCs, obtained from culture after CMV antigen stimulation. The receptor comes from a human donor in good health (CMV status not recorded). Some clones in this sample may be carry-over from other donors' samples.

The CDR3 protein is CASGLVQGHSGANVLTF. CDR3 coding DNA: TGTGCTAGTGGTTTGGTACAGGGGCACTCTGGGGCCAACGTCCTGACTTTC. The rearrangement links TRBV12-5 to TRBJ2-6, with 7 bases aligning to TRBD1. Trimming removed 0 bases from V and 0 bases from J; junction bases left unmatched: 2. Germline V lookup: CDR1 LGHNT, CDR2 FRNRAP. The CDR3 spans 17 residues. Using reference TRBV12-5 and TRBJ2-6 for the parts outside the CDR3, the full variable domain is DARVTQTPRHKVTEMGQEVTMRCQPILGHNTVFWYRQTMMQGLELLAYFRNRAPLDDSGMPKDRFSAEMPDATLATLKIQPSEPRDSAVYFCASGLVQGHSGANVLTFGAGSRLTVL.